This TCR beta chain stems from a study of blood T cells in healthy people across ages. A second PCR, run for roughly 7 to 12 cycles, used a sample-barcoded 5' primer plus a J-beta primer mix. Each CDR3 protein gets one entry after TCRdb re-called the 5' RACE reads with MiXCR. The sample lists 1.5 million to 2 million distinct CDR3 sequences, 25% to 30% occurring once. V was pared by 7 bases and J by 1 base, with 8 bases of the junction left unmatched. This CDR3 is 15 amino acids long. The germline V gene encodes CDR1 MDHEN and CDR2 SYDVKM. This clonotype was seen only a few times. Material: blood. The source of this sequence is a woman aged 25 to 39 in good health. V gene TRBV28 combines with J gene TRBJ2-5; 8 bases line up with TRBD2. Written as DNA, the CDR3 is TGTGCCAGCAACGAGAGCGGGGGCCTCCAAGAGACCCAGTACTTC. Residues: CASNESGGLQETQYF.